This TCR beta chain was sequenced during a study of beta chain features in type 1 diabetes. Study at large: Healthy donors and patients had similar age, gender and cell yields. Study outcomes and limitations: Among patients, naive, central memory and Treg TCRB repertoires appeared more similar than among healthy donors. TCRB CDR3 length was moderately but significantly reduced in all four CD4+ subsets of Type 1 diabetes patients. Overrepresentation of cells with high TCR expression could result from cDNA sequencing.

This clone was found a few times. The antigen is undetermined. Losses at the gene ends were 1 base for V and 2 bases for J; bases not matched to a gene: 6. The germline V gene has CDR1 LNHNV and CDR2 YYDKDF (reference sequence). The CDR3 spans 16 residues. The entirety of the isolated RNA underwent reverse transcription, so expressed TCRB transcripts were sequenced. Sequencing used immunoSEQ multiplex PCR; TCRdb keeps in-frame clones, though not all of them. The repertoire holds 350,000 to 450,000 clones, with approximately 15% as singletons. The origin of this receptor is a man aged 25-45 years in good health. The V call is TRBV15, the J call TRBJ2-3; 7 bases agree with TRBD2. Sequencing was done on a sample of naive CD4+ T cells from blood. The chain's CDR3 is CATSRVRGSYTDTQYF. In DNA form, the CDR3 reads TGTGCCACCAGCAGAGTACGCGGGAGCTACACAGATACGCAGTATTTT.